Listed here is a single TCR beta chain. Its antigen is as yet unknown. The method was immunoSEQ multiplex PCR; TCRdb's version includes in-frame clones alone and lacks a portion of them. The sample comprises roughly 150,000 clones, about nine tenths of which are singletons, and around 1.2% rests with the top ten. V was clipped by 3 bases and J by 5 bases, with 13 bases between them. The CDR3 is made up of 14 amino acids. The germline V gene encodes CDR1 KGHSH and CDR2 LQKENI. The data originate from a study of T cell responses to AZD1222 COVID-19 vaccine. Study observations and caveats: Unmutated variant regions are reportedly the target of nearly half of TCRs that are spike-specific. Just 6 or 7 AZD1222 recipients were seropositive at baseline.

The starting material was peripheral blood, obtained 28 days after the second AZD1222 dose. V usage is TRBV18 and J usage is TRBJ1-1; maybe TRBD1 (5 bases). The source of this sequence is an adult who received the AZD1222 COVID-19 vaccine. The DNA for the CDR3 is TGTGCCAGCTCACCTGGACGGGGGGGGACTGAAGCTTTCTTT. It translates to CASSPGRGGTEAFF.